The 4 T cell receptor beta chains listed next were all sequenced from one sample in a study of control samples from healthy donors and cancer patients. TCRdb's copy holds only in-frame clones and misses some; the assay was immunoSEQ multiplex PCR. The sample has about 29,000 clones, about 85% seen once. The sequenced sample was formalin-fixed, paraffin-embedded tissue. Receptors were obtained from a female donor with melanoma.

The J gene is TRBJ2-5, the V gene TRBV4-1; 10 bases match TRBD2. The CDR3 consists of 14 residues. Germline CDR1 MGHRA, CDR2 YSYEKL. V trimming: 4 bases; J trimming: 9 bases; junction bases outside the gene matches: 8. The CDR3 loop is CASSRLAGEGSQYF. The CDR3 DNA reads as TGCGCCAGCAGCCGGCTAGCGGGAGAGGGGTCCCAGTACTTC.

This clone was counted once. CDR3 coding DNA: TGTGCCAGCAGCGATACAAAGGGCGGACCCAAAGCTTTCTTT. Protein: CASSDTKGGPKAFF. This chain links TRBV5-5 with TRBJ1-1; D is ambiguous. The germline V gene encodes CDR1 SGHKS and CDR2 YYEKEE (reference sequence). Trimming removed 4 bases from V and 9 bases from J, with 19 bases in between. This CDR3 has 14 amino acids.

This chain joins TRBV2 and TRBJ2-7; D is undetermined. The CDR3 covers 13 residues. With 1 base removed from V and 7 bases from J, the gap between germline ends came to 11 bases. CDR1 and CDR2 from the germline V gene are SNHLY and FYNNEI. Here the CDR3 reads CASSEGFPREQYF. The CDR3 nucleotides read TGTGCCAGCAGTGAAGGTTTTCCGAGGGAGCAGTACTTC.

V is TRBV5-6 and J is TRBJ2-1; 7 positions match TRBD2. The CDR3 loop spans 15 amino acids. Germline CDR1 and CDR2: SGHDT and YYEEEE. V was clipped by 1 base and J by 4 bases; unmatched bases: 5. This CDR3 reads CASSLRASGYNEQFF. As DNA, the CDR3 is TGTGCCAGCAGCTTGAGGGCTAGCGGTTACAATGAGCAGTTCTTC.